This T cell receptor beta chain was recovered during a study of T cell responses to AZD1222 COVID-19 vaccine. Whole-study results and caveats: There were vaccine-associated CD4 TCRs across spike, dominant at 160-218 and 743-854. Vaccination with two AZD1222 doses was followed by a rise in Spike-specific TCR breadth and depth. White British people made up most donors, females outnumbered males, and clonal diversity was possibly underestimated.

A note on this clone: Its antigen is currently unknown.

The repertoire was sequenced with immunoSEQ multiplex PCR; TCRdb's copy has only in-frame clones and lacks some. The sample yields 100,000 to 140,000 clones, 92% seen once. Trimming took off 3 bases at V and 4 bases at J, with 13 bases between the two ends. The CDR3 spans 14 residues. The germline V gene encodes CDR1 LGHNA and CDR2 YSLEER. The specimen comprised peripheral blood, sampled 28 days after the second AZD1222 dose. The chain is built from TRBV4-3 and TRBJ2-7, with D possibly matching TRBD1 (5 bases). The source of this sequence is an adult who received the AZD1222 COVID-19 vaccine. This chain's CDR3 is CASSQTSGIYEQYF. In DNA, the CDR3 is TGCGCCAGCAGCCAGACATCAGGGATTTACGAGCAGTACTTC.